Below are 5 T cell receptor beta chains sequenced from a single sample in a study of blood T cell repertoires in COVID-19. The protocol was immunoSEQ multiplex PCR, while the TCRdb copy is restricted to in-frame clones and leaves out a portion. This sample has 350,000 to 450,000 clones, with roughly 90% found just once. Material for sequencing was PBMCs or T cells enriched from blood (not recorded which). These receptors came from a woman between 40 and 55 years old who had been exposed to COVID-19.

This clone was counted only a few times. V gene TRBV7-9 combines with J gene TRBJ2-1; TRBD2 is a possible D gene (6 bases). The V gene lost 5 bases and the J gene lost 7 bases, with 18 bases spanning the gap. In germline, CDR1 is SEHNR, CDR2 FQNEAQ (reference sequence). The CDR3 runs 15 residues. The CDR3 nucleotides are TGTGCCAGCAGCACTTCCACTACCCGGGGGAATGAGCAGTTCTTC. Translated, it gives CASSTSTTRGNEQFF.

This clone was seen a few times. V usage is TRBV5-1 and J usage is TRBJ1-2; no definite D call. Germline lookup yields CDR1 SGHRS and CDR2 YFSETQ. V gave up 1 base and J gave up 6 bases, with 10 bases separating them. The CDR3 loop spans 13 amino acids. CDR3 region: CASSLNGGDGYTF. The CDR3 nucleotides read TGCGCCAGCAGCTTGAATGGAGGCGATGGCTACACCTTC.

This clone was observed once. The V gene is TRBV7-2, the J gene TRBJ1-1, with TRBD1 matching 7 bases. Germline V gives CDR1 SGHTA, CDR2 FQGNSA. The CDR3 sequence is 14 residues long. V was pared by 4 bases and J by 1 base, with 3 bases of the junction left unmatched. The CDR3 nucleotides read TGTGCCAGCAGCTCACAGGGGAGGAACACTGAAGCTTTCTTT. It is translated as CASSSQGRNTEAFF.

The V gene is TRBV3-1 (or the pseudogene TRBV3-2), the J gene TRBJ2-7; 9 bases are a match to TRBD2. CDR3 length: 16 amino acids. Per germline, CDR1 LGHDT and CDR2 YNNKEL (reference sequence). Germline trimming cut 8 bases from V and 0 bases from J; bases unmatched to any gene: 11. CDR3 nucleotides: TGTGCCAGCGAAACGGTTAGCGGGAGCCCCTCCTACGAGCAGTACTTC. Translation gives CASETVSGSPSYEQYF.

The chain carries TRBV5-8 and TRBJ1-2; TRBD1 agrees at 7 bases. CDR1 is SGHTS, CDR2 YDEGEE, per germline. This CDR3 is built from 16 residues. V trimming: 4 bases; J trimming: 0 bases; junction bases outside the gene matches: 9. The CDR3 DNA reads TGTGCCAGCAGCCTGGCCTTGACAGGGACTAACTATGGCTACACCTTC. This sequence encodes CASSLALTGTNYGYTF.